This paragraph covers one T cell receptor beta chain sequence. The record originates from a study of blood T cell repertoires in COVID-19. Some clones are missing from TCRdb's copy, which holds only in-frame ones; the method was immunoSEQ multiplex PCR. The sample lists 300,000 or so clones; about nine tenths were seen once. Germline trimming cut 5 bases from V and 12 bases from J; bases unmatched to any gene: 16. Looked up from germline, CDR1 is LNHDA and CDR2 is SQIVND (reference sequence). CDR3 size: 17 residues. Sequencing was done on a sample of peripheral blood. This clonotype was obtained from a woman aged 25 to 39 with COVID-19, enrolled during active disease. The V call is TRBV19, the J call TRBJ2-1; 13 bases map to TRBD2. The CDR3 region is CASSSMSGGLAGWMQFF. CDR3 DNA: TGTGCCAGTAGTTCAATGAGTGGGGGACTAGCGGGATGGATGCAGTTCTTC.